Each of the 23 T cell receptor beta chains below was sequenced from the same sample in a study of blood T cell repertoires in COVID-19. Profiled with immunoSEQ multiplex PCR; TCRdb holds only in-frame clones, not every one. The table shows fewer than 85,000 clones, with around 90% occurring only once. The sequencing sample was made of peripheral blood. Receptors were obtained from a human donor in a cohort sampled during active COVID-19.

The CDR3 nucleotides read TGTGCCAGCAGTTTATTGGGAGTCCCAGATACGCAGTATTTT. Translation: CASSLLGVPDTQYF. V gene TRBV28 combines with J gene TRBJ2-3; D might be TRBD2 (5 bases). Trimming stripped 1 base from V and 4 bases from J, with 9 bases between. Germline V CDR1 and CDR2: MDHEN, SYDVKM. The CDR3 covers 14 residues.

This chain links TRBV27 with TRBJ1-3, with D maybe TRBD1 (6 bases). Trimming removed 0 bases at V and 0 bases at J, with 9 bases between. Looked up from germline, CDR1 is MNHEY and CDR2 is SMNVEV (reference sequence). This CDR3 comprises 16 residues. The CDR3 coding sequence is TGTGCCAGCAGTTTATCGGGGGCCCACTCTGGAAACACCATATATTTT. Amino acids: CASSLSGAHSGNTIYF.

CDR3 sequence: CASSTGQQKSNQPQHF. Here the CDR3 DNA reads TGTGCCAGCAGCACAGGACAGCAGAAAAGCAATCAGCCCCAGCATTTT. The chain links TRBV7-3 to TRBJ1-5, with D possibly matching TRBD1 (6 bases). V lost 5 bases and J 1 base, leaving 15 bases between the germline ends. Looked up from germline, CDR1 is SGHTA and CDR2 is FQGTGA. CDR3 size: 16 residues.

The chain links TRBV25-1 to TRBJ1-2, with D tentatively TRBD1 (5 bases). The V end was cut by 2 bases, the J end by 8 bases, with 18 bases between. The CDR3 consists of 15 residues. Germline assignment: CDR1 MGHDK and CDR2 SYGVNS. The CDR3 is CASSEHNAGFGGYTF. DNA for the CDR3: TGTGCCAGCAGTGAACACAATGCAGGGTTCGGGGGCTACACCTTC.

CDR3 amino acids: CASSGGTGGVKTQYF. In DNA form, the CDR3 reads TGTGCCAGCAGCGGCGGGACAGGGGGCGTGAAGACCCAGTACTTC. This chain connects TRBV2 to TRBJ2-5; TRBD1 agrees at 12 bases. The CDR3 runs to 15 residues. Germline V CDR1 and CDR2: SNHLY, FYNNEI. The J segment lost 6 bases and the V segment lost 6 bases, leaving 8 bases of the junction unmatched.

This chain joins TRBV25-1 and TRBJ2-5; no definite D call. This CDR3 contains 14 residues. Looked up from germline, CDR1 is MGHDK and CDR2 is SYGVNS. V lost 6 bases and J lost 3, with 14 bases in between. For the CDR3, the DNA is TGTGCCAGCAGCGGGTCTAGATTAAAAGAGACCCAGTACTTC. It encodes CASSGSRLKETQYF.

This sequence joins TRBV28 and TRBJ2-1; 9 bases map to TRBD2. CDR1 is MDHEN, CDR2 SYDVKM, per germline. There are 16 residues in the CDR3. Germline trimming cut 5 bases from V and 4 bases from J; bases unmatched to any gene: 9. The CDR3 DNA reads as TGTGCCAGCAGTACCGTAGCGGGAGCGCCGTACAATGAGCAGTTCTTC. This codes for CASSTVAGAPYNEQFF.

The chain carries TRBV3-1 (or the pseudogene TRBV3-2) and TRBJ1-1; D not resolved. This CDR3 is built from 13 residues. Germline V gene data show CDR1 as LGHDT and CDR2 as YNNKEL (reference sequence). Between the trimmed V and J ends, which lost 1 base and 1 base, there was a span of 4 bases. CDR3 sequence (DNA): TGTGCCAGCAGCCAAGCGGGGAACACTGAAGCTTTCTTT. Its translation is CASSQAGNTEAFF.

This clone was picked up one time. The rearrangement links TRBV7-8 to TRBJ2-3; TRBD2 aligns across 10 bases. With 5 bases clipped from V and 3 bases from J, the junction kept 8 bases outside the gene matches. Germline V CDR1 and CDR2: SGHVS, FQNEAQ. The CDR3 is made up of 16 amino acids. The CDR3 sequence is CASSLVSGGETDTQYF. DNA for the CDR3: TGTGCCAGCAGCCTAGTCAGCGGGGGGGAGACAGATACGCAGTATTTT.

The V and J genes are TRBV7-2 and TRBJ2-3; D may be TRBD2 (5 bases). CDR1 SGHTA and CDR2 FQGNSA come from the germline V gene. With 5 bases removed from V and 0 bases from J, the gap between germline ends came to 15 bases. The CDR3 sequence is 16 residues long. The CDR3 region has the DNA TGTGCCAGCAGCCCCCGGGATTTTTCTAGCACAGATACGCAGTATTTT. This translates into CASSPRDFSSTDTQYF.

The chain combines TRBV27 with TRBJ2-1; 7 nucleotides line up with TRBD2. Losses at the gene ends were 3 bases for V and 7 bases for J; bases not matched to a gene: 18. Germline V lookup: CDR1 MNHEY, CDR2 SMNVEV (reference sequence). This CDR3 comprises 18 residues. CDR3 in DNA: TGTGCCAGCAGTTTCCCGACTAGCTCAGAGGGGAATGGAAATGAGCAGTTCTTC. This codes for CASSFPTSSEGNGNEQFF.

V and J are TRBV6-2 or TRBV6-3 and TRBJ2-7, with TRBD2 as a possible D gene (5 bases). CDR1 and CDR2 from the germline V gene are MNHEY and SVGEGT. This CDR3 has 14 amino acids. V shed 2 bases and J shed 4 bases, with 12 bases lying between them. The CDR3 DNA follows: TGTGCCAGCAGTTACGCGGGCACCCTTTACGAGCAGTACTTC. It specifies CASSYAGTLYEQYF.

CDR3 bases: TGTGCCAGCAGCGTTAGCGGGAGCTCCTACAATGAGCAGTTCTTC. Translated: CASSVSGSSYNEQFF. The chain combines TRBV9 with TRBJ2-1; 9 bases fit TRBD2. The CDR3 sequence is 15 residues long. The V gene end was trimmed by 2 bases and the J gene end by 0 bases; junction bases not matched to a gene: 0. Germline CDR1 reads SGDLS; CDR2 reads YYNGEE.

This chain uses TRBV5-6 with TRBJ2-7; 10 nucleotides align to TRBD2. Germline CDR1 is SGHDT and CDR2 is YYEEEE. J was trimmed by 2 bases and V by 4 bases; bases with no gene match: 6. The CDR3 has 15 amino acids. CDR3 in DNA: TGTGCCAGCAGCGCCGGACTAGCGGACACCTACGAGCAGTACTTC. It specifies CASSAGLADTYEQYF.

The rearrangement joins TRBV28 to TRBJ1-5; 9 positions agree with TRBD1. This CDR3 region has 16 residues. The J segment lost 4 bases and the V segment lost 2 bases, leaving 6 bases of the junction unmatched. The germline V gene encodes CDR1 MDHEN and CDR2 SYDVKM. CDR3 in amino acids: CASSLLGGQGNQPQHF. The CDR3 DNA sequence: TGTGCCAGCAGTTTACTGGGGGGACAGGGTAATCAGCCCCAGCATTTT.

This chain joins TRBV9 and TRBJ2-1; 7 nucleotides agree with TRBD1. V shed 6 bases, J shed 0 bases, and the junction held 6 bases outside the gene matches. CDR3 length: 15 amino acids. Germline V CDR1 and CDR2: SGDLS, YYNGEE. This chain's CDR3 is CASKLTGSSYNEQFF. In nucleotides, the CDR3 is TGTGCCAGCAAACTGACAGGGAGCTCCTACAATGAGCAGTTCTTC.

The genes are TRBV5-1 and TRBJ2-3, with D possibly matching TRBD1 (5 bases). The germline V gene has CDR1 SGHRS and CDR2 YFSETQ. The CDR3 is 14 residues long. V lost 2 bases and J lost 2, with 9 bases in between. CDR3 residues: CASSLGHATDTQYF. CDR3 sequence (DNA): TGCGCCAGCAGCTTAGGACACGCCACAGATACGCAGTATTTT.

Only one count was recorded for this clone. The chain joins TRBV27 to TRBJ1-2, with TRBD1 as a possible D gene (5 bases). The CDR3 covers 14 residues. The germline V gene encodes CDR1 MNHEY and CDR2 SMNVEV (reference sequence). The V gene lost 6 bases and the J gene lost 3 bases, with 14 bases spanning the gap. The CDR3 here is CASRPGGGDYGYTF. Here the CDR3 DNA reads TGTGCCAGCAGGCCCGGGGGAGGGGACTATGGCTACACCTTC.

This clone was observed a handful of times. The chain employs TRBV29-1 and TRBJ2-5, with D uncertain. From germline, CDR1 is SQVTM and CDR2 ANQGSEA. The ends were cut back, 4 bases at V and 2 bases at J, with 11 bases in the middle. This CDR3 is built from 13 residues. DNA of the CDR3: TGCAGCGTTGCCGGTGCAAGACAAGAGACCCAGTACTTC. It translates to CSVAGARQETQYF.

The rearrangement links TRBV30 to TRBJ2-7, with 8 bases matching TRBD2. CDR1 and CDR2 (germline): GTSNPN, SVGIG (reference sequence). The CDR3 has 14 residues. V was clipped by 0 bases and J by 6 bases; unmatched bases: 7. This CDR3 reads CAWSVRGGGLEQYF. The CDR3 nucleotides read TGTGCCTGGAGTGTACGGGGGGGCGGCCTCGAGCAGTACTTC. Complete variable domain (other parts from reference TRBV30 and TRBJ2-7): SQTIHQWPATLVQPVGSPLSLECTVEGTSNPNLYWYRQAAGRGLQLLFYSVGIGQISSEVPQNLSASRPQDRQFILSSKKLLLSDSGFYLCAWSVRGGGLEQYFGPGTRLTVT.

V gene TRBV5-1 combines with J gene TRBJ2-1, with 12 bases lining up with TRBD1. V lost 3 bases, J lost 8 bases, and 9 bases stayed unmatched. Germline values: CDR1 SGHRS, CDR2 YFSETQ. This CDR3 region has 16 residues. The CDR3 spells CASSYEGTGGLDEQFF. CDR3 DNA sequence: TGCGCCAGCAGCTATGAAGGGACAGGGGGCTTGGATGAGCAGTTCTTC.

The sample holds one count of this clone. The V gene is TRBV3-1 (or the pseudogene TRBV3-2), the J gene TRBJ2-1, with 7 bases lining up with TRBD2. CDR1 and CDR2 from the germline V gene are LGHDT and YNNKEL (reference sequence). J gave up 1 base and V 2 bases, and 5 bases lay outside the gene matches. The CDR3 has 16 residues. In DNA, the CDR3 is TGTGCCAGCAGCCAACCTAGCGGACCTTCCTACAATGAGCAGTTCTTC. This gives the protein CASSQPSGPSYNEQFF.

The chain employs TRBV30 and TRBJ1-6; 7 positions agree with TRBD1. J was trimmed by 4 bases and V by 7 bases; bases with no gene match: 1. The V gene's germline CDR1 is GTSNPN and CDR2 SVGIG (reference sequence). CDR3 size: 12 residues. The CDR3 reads CAYRGYNSPLHF. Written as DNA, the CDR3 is TGTGCCTACAGGGGATATAATTCACCCCTCCACTTT.